This is a list of T cell receptor beta chains from one sample in a study of neoadjuvant anti-PD-1 for oral cavity cancer. Sequencing used immunoSEQ multiplex PCR; TCRdb keeps in-frame clones, though not all of them. Of 70,000 to 95,000 clones listed, 84% are singletons. Sequencing used PBMCs, obtained before nivolumab (anti-PD-1) treatment. Every receptor here comes from a person between 35 and 79 years old with oral cavity squamous cell carcinoma. CDR3s include the opening cysteine and the closing phenylalanine or tryptophan. D genes are given only for firm matches. Expanded clones are given a class, and other clones once, few, many or no size at all.

V gene	D gene	J gene	clone size	CDR3 protein	CDR3 DNA
TRBV19	-	TRBJ2-5	-	CASSSGFQETQYF	TGTGCCAGTAGCTCAGGATTCCAAGAGACCCAGTACTTC
TRBV7-2	-	TRBJ2-7	-	CASSWYYEQYF	TGTGCCAGCAGCTGGTACTACGAGCAGTACTTC
TRBV30	TRBD1	TRBJ2-6	-	CAWLAGQGLSGANVLTF	TGTGCCTGGTTGGCGGGACAGGGGCTCTCTGGGGCCAACGTCCTGACTTTC
TRBV10-3	TRBD2	TRBJ2-5	-	CAISEEGGRETQYF	TGTGCCATCAGTGAGGAGGGCGGGAGGGAGACCCAGTACTTC
TRBV5-5	-	TRBJ1-5	-	CASSLSGGEGQPQHF	TGTGCCAGCAGCTTGAGTGGAGGGGAGGGTCAGCCCCAGCATTTT
TRBV11-2	-	TRBJ1-1	-	CASSLGGNTEAFF	TGTGCCAGCAGCTTGGGGGGGAACACTGAAGCTTTCTTT
TRBV5-6	-	TRBJ1-2	-	CASTTLRGEYGYTF	TGTGCCAGCACCACCCTAAGGGGAGAATATGGCTACACCTTC
TRBV2	-	TRBJ1-5	-	CASTGGSLTAQHF	TGTGCCAGCACGGGAGGGTCCTTGACGGCCCAGCATTTT
TRBV6-6	-	TRBJ2-1	-	CASTDAGLNEQFF	TGTGCCAGCACCGACGCAGGGTTAAATGAGCAGTTCTTC
TRBV12-2	-	TRBJ1-5	-	CASRLGQGGVYSNQPQHF	TGTGCAAGTCGCTTAGGACAGGGGGGGGTCTATAGCAATCAGCCCCAGCATTTT
TRBV4-2	-	TRBJ1-1	-	CASSQGLSDRHTEAFF	TGTGCCAGCAGCCAAGGATTGAGCGACAGACACACTGAAGCTTTCTTT
TRBV6-5	-	TRBJ2-3	once	CASRGFTDTQYF	TGTGCCAGCAGAGGGTTCACAGATACGCAGTATTTT
TRBV6-5	TRBD1	TRBJ1-2	-	CASRRGRGTNYGYTF	TGTGCCAGCAGGCGGGGCAGGGGGACTAACTATGGCTACACCTTC
TRBV6-5	TRBD1	TRBJ2-7	-	CASRRRDRGSEQYF	TGTGCCAGCAGGAGACGGGACAGGGGGAGCGAGCAGTACTTC
TRBV7-9	-	TRBJ2-7	-	CASSLEGSGYEQYF	TGTGCCAGCAGCTTAGAGGGAAGCGGCTACGAGCAGTACTTC
TRBV5-1	-	TRBJ2-3	-	CASSLVGGSTDTQYF	TGCGCCAGCAGCTTGGTTGGGGGCAGCACAGATACGCAGTATTTT
TRBV6-5	-	TRBJ1-5	-	CASKSQGGGNQPQHF	TGTGCCAGCAAAAGTCAGGGAGGCGGCAATCAGCCCCAGCATTTT
TRBV10-3	-	TRBJ1-5	-	CAISESRANIQPQHF	TGTGCCATCAGTGAGTCGAGGGCAAACATACAGCCCCAGCATTTT
TRBV25-1	-	TRBJ2-7	-	CATAIGSPPYEQYF	TGTGCCACCGCGATTGGGAGCCCACCCTACGAGCAGTACTTC
TRBV11-2	-	TRBJ2-7	once	CASSLDRGNEQYF	TGTGCCAGCAGCTTAGATAGAGGGAACGAGCAGTACTTC
TRBV4-1	-	TRBJ1-1	-	CASSQDTEAFF	TGCGCCAGCAGCCAAGACACTGAAGCTTTCTTT
TRBV25-1	-	TRBJ2-2	-	CASSEVGGRELFF	TGTGCCAGCAGTGAAGTGGGAGGAAGGGAGCTGTTTTTT